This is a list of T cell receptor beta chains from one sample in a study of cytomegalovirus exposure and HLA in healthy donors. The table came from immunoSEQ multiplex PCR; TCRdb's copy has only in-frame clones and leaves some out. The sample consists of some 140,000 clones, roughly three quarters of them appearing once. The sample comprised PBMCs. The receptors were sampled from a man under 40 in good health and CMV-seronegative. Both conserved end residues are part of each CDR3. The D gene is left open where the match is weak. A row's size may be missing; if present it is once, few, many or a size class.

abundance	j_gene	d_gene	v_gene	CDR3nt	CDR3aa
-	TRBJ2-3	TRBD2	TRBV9	TGTGCCAGCAGCGTAGCTACTAGCGGCACAGATACGCAGTATTTT	CASSVATSGTDTQYF
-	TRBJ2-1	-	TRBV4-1	TGCGCCAGCAGCCATCTATACGGGGGTGAGCAGTTCTTC	CASSHLYGGEQFF
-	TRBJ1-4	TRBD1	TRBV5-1	TGCGCCAGCAGCTCAAAGGACAGGGGACAAGCAACTAATGAAAAACTGTTTTTT	CASSSKDRGQATNEKLFF
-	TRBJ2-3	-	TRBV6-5	TGTGCCAGCAGTTACTCCAGGCTGGGCACAGATACGCAGTATTTT	CASSYSRLGTDTQYF
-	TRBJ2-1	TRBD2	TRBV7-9	TGTGCCAGCAGCTGGACTAGCGAGGACAATGAGCAGTTCTTC	CASSWTSEDNEQFF
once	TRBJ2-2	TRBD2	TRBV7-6	TGTGCCAGCAGCCAGGAGGGACTAGGGGGCGGGGAGCTGTTTTTT	CASSQEGLGGGELFF
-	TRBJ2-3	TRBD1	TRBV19	TGTGCCAGTAGTACGGGACAGGGCACAGATACGCAGTATTTT	CASSTGQGTDTQYF
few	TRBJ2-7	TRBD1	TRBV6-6	TGTGCCAGCAGGGGGGGGACAGGGTCCTCCTACGAGCAGTACTTC	CASRGGTGSSYEQYF
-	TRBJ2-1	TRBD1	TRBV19	TGTGCCAGTAGTGAGACAGGGAGCGTTAATGAGCAGTTCTTC	CASSETGSVNEQFF
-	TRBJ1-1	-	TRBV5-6	TGTGCCAGCAGCCGTGGACAGAACACTGAAGCTTTCTTT	CASSRGQNTEAFF
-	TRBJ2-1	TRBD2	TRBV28	TGTGCCAGCAGTACCCTGGGACTAGCGGGAATCTACAATGAGCAGTTCTTC	CASSTLGLAGIYNEQFF
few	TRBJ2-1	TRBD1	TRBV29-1	TGCAGCGGGCCCCCGGGCCCAGGGGGTGAGCAGTTCTTC	CSGPPGPGGEQFF
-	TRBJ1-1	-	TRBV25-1	TGTGCCAGCATCTCACGGAGGAACACTGAAGCTTTCTTT	CASISRRNTEAFF
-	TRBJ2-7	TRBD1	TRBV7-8	TGTGCCAGCAGCCTAAGGGGGCAGGACGGAGGCTCCTACGAGCAGTACTTC	CASSLRGQDGGSYEQYF
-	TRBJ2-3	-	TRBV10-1	TGCGCCAGCAGTGATAGAGATACGCAGTATTTT	CASSDRDTQYF
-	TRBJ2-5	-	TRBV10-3	TGTGCCATCCGCAGGGCTACCTGGAAGACCCAGTACTTC	CAIRRATWKTQYF
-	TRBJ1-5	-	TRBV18	TGTGCCAGCTCACCGTCGGGTTACAATCAGCCCCAGCATTTT	CASSPSGYNQPQHF
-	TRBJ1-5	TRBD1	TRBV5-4	TGTGCCAGCAGCCCGGTAGGACAGGGCGGCGGGGGCAATCAGCCCCAGCATTTT	CASSPVGQGGGGNQPQHF
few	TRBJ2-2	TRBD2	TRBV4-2	TGTGCCAGCAGCCAACTAGCGGGAGACACCGGGGAGCTGTTTTTT	CASSQLAGDTGELFF
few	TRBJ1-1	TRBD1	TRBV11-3	TGTGCCAGCAGCTTGACAGGGGCCACTGAAGCTTTCTTT	CASSLTGATEAFF
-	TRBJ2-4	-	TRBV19	TGTGCCAGTAGTATGATACAAGAAAACATTCAGTACTTC	CASSMIQENIQYF
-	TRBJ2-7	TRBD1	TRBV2	TGTGCCAGCACCCCAACAGGGGGACTCGAGCAGTACTTC	CASTPTGGLEQYF
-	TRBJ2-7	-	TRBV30	TGTGCCTGGACAGGGGGGTTCTCCTACGAGCAGTACTTC	CAWTGGFSYEQYF
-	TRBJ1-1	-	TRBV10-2	TGCGCCAGCAGTGAGTCCGGTTTTCCCCAGGCGAACACTGAAGCTTTCTTT	CASSESGFPQANTEAFF
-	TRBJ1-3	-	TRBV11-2	TGTGCCAGCAGCTTAGTTTCTCGCGAGGGAAACACCATATATTTT	CASSLVSREGNTIYF
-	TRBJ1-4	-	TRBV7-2	TGTGCCAGCAGCTTAGTAGCAGGGAACGGGGAAAAACTGTTTTTT	CASSLVAGNGEKLFF
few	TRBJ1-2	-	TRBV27	TGTGCCAGCTTAGGATCTACAGGGTTAGGTTGGTATGGCTACACCTTC	CASLGSTGLGWYGYTF
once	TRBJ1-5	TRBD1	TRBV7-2	TGTGCCAGCAGCCCCAGGGACAGACAATTAGCAAATCAGCCCCAGCATTTT	CASSPRDRQLANQPQHF
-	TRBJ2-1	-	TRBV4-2	TGTGCCAGCAGCCAGAAGACAGACAATGAGCAGTTCTTC	CASSQKTDNEQFF
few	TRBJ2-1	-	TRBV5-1	TGCGCCAGCAGCTTGTGGGCCCCCGACAATGAGCAGTTCTTC	CASSLWAPDNEQFF
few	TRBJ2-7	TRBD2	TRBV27	TGTGCCAGCAGGCAAGGGGCTAGCGGGAAAAGCGAGCAGTACTTC	CASRQGASGKSEQYF